The source of this TCR beta chain is a study of T cell responses to AZD1222 COVID-19 vaccine. The ends lost 5 bases at V and 4 bases at J; junction bases unmatched: 4. This CDR3 is 14 amino acids long. CDR1 and CDR2 (germline): SGHTA, FQGTGA. Here immunoSEQ multiplex PCR was the method, and the copy in TCRdb shows in-frame clones only, minus some. The sample carries fewer than 120,000 clones, around 90% recorded once. Study observations and caveats: Two AZD1222 doses significantly raised spike-specific TCR breadth and depth over controls.

On this clone: Its specificity is not known.

The clonotype comes from an adult in good health. This chain uses TRBV7-3 with TRBJ1-2; TRBD1 matches at 10 bases. Material: peripheral blood, obtained on day 0 of AZD1222 vaccination. CDR3 sequence reads: CASSGTGDGYGYTF. CDR3 DNA: TGTGCCAGCAGCGGGACAGGGGACGGCTATGGCTACACCTTC. Full variable domain (missing parts from reference TRBV7-3 and TRBJ1-2): GAGVSQTPSNKVTEKGKYVELRCDPISGHTALYWYRQSLGQGPEFLIYFQGTGAADDSGLPNDRFFAVRPEGSVSTLKIQRTERGDSAVYLCASSGTGDGYGYTFGSGTRLTVV.